The clone carrying this T cell receptor beta chain has just a few counts. Its antigen is currently unknown. A sample-barcoded 5' primer and a J-beta primer mix were used in a second PCR of roughly 7 to 11 cycles. TCRdb called the 5' RACE reads again in MiXCR, with one record for every CDR3 protein. Of about 1.6 million distinct CDR3 sequences in the sample, about 31% are singletons; the top ten hold roughly 10%. These data originate in a study of blood T cells in healthy people across ages. As for the study in general: Using template switching, researchers captured about one barcoded beta molecule for each two T cells. Overall study findings and caveats: A conclusive naive versus antigen-experienced comparison was prevented by the unsorted PBMCs. Among long-lived donors, naive CD4+ cells were more numerous and diversity higher than in aged donors.

A minimum of 5 micrograms of total RNA was extracted per sample. V was clipped by 8 bases and J by 0 bases, with 17 bases between them. CDR3 length equals 16 residues. Germline CDR1 reads MNHEY; CDR2 reads SMNVEV (reference sequence). The V gene is TRBV27, the J gene TRBJ1-5; D not resolved. This TCR was sampled from a woman under 40 in good health. Sequenced input: blood. Here the CDR3 reads CASAPFLFYSNQPQHF. Here the CDR3 DNA reads TGTGCCAGCGCGCCATTCTTGTTTTATAGCAATCAGCCCCAGCATTTT.